The clone carrying this TCR gamma chain was seen more than once but under ten times. Its antigen is currently unknown. In the same sample, other DNA sequences code for this CDR3. The CDR3 sequence is 11 residues long. CDR1 is EGSTGY and CDR2 is YDSYTSSV in the germline V gene. Trimming removed 3 bases from V and 7 bases from J; junction bases left unmatched: 3. TCRdb re-processed the PCR reads via CATT. The sample includes about 3,900 gamma-chain clones, around 15% of them seen just once. The record originates from a study of human gamma delta and Vdelta1 T cells. The chain uses TRGV4 and TRGJ1 or TRGJ2. This TCR came from a human donor in good health. Sequencing input: Vdelta1 gamma-delta T cells from blood grown in culture (DOT cells). The CDR3 DNA is TGTGCCACCTGGGATTCGTATAAGAAACTCTTT. Its translation is CATWDSYKKLF.